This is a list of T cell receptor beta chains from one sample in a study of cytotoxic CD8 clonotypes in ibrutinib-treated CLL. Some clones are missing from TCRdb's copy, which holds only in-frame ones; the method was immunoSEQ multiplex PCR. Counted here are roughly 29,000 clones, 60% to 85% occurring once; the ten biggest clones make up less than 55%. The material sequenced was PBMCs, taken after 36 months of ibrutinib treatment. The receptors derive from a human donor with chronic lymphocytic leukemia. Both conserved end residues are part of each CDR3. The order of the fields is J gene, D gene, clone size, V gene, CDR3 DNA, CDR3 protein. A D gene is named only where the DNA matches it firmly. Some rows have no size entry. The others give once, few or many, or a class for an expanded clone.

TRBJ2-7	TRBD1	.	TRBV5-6	TGTGCCAGCAGCTTGGGGGGACAGTTCTACGAGCAGTACTTC	CASSLGGQFYEQYF
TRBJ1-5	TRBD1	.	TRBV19	TGTGCCAGTAGTCTACAGGGGTTCAATCAGCCCCAGCATTTT	CASSLQGFNQPQHF
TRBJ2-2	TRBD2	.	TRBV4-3	TGCGCCAGCAGCCAAGACCCGACTAGCCAAGGGCCCGGGGAGCTGTTTTTT	CASSQDPTSQGPGELFF
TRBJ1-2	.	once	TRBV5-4	TGTGCCAGCAGCTTGGTCGCAGATCTCTCCTATGGCTACACCTTC	CASSLVADLSYGYTF
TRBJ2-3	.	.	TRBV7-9	TGTGCCAGCAGCTCCAGGGGACCAGATACGCAGTATTTT	CASSSRGPDTQYF
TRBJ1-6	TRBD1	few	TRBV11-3	TGTGCCAGCAGCTGGAGGGGGCGCATTTCACCCCTCCACTTT	CASSWRGRISPLHF
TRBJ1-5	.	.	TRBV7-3	TGTGCCAGCAGCTTAAATTCGGTCCATCAGCCCCAGCATTTT	CASSLNSVHQPQHF
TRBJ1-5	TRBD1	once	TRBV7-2	TGTGCCAGCAGCCCGGGCCGGGACAGCCGCAATCAGCCCCAGCATTTT	CASSPGRDSRNQPQHF
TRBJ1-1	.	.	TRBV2	TGTGCCAGCACTCAAGAGATGAACACTGAAGCTTTCTTT	CASTQEMNTEAFF
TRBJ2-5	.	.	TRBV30	TGTGCTACCGGCAGGGGCGAGACCCAGTACTTC	CATGRGETQYF
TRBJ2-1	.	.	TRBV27	TGTGCCAGCAGTTATCCCGGGACGTACAATGAGCAGTTCTTC	CASSYPGTYNEQFF
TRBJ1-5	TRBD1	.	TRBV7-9	TGTGCCAGCAGCTTAACCGGGACAGAAGGTCAGCCCCAGCATTTT	CASSLTGTEGQPQHF